This entry concerns a single TCR beta chain. The antigen is unknown. The data were taken from a study of graft-versus-host responses after intestinal transplantation. Study context: Those transplanted obtained multivisceral, liver-intestinal, or isolated intestinal grafts. Every recipient underwent anti-thymocyte globulin induction, then tacrolimus and steroids for three to four years.

Study-level results: Some GvH clones were seen earlier in gut or blood, suggesting intestinal origin. Circulating GvH clone levels at their peak were associated with HvG declines (early post-transplant).

Trimming at V came to 4 bases and at J to 7 bases, leaving 4 bases not matched to a gene. Germline CDR1 is MNHEY and CDR2 is SMNVEV (reference sequence). The CDR3 contains 14 residues. TCRdb keeps only in-frame clones here, not all; method: immunoSEQ multiplex PCR. Here the sample spans approximately 77,000 clones, roughly nine tenths being singletons. The chain has TRBV27 and TRBJ1-4; 9 bases map to TRBD1. The sample consisted of unstimulated CD4+ T cells sorted from spleen or lymph node cells, taken before intestinal transplant. The clonotype was recovered from a human donor who received an intestinal transplant. This CDR3 reads CASSSDRGREKLFF. CDR3 sequence (DNA): TGTGCCAGCAGTTCGGACAGGGGTCGTGAAAAACTGTTTTTT.